The rows below give T cell receptor beta chains drawn from one sample of a study of T cell repertoires in cytomegalovirus infection. Via MiXCR, TCRdb re-called the reads, giving one row per CDR3 protein. Of about 310,000 distinct CDR3 sequences in the sample, around 9.6% were seen once. The sample comprised PBMCs. These receptors all come from a human donor in good health (CMV status not recorded). Some clones in this sample may be carry-over from other donors' samples. Both conserved end residues are part of each CDR3. D genes are given only for firm matches. Only some rows state a clone size, as once, few, many or a class for expanded clones.

d_gene | abundance | j_gene | v_gene | CDR3nt | CDR3aa
- | many | TRBJ2-1 | TRBV9 | TGTGCCAGCAGCGACGGGACGAGCTCCTACAATGAGCAGTTCTTC | CASSDGTSSYNEQFF
TRBD2 | many | TRBJ2-1 | TRBV20-1 | TGCAGTGCCGGGACTAGCGGGGGGGCGAGCTCCTACAATGAGCAGTTCTTC | CSAGTSGGASSYNEQFF
TRBD2 | few | TRBJ2-7 | TRBV12-5 | TGTGCTAGTGGTTTGGTACCGGAGAAGCGGGGGGTTCTCTACGAGCAGTACTTC | CASGLVPEKRGVLYEQYF
TRBD1 | many | TRBJ1-4 | TRBV7-8 | TGTGCCAGCAGCTGGGCGACAGGGACGTCGGAAAAACTGTTTTTT | CASSWATGTSEKLFF
TRBD1 | - | TRBJ2-2 | TRBV28 | TGTGCCAGCCTGGGACAGGGGTACACCGGGGAGCTGTTTTTT | CASLGQGYTGELFF
- | - | TRBJ2-5 | TRBV20-1 | TGCAGTGCTATGGGGCCAGTCGAGACCCAGTACTTC | CSAMGPVETQYF
- | many | TRBJ1-2 | TRBV7-2 | TGTGCCAGCAGCTTAGATTACAGGGATGGCTACACCTTC | CASSLDYRDGYTF
- | many | TRBJ1-5 | TRBV20-1 | TGCAGTGCTCTCCTCGGGGGGCAGCGCAATCAGCCCCAGCATTTT | CSALLGGQRNQPQHF
- | many | TRBJ2-5 | TRBV20-1 | TGCAGTGCTAGAGATCCAGACAGTTCGGGGGAGACCCAGTACTTC | CSARDPDSSGETQYF
- | few | TRBJ1-1 | TRBV6-2/TRBV6-3 | TGTGCCAGCAGTTACTCCGGGGGCCGGAACACTGAAGCTTTCTTT | CASSYSGGRNTEAFF
- | few | TRBJ1-5 | TRBV29-1 | TGCAGCGTTGGGGAGACAGGAATAAGCAATCAGCCCCAGCATTTT | CSVGETGISNQPQHF
- | many | TRBJ2-5 | TRBV28 | TGTGCCAGCAGTTTCGCGGGCAACAGTCCGCAAGAGACCCAGTACTTC | CASSFAGNSPQETQYF
TRBD2 | - | TRBJ2-3 | TRBV6-4 | TGTGCCAGCAGTCTAGCGGGGGCCCGAGATACGCAGTATTTT | CASSLAGARDTQYF
- | many | TRBJ1-5 | TRBV25-1 | TGTGCCAGCAGTCATAGGGGCCATCAGCCCCAGCATTTT | CASSHRGHQPQHF
- | many | TRBJ2-1 | TRBV28 | TGTGCCAGCCCGCCCGGGGGTGCCTCCTACAATGAGCAGTTCTTC | CASPPGGASYNEQFF
TRBD2 | many | TRBJ2-5 | TRBV5-4 | TGTGCCAGCAGCGCCGGACTAGCGGGGGAGGAAGAGACCCAGTACTTC | CASSAGLAGEEETQYF
- | many | TRBJ1-4 | TRBV29-1 | TGCGCCGGATCGGCTAATGAAAAACTGTTTTTT | CAGSANEKLFF
- | many | TRBJ1-1 | TRBV28 | TGTGCCAGCAGTTTAGGCGACGGAAAGAACACTGAAGCTTTCTTT | CASSLGDGKNTEAFF
TRBD1 | many | TRBJ2-5 | TRBV20-1 | TGCAGTGCCGGAGGGGACAGGGCCCAAGAGACCCAGTACTTC | CSAGGDRAQETQYF
- | - | TRBJ2-7 | TRBV5-1 | TGCGCCAGCAGCATACCAGGGTTCGAGCAGTACTTC | CASSIPGFEQYF
- | many | TRBJ2-1 | TRBV6-1 | TGTGCCAGCAGTGAAGCCTACATTTCTAGCCATGAGCAGTTCTTC | CASSEAYISSHEQFF
TRBD2 | many | TRBJ2-5 | TRBV4-2 | TGTGCCAGCAGCCAAGATGGGCTAGCGGGGGGCCAAGGGGAGACCCAGTACTTC | CASSQDGLAGGQGETQYF
- | - | TRBJ2-1 | TRBV10-3 | TGTGCCATCAGTGGGGACTCCCAAGACAATGAGCAGTTCTTC | CAISGDSQDNEQFF
- | few | TRBJ1-1 | TRBV20-1 | TGCAGTGCTAGAGCATCCAGGGGAAGGACTTTCACTGAAGCTTTCTTT | CSARASRGRTFTEAFF
- | few | TRBJ1-4 | TRBV23-1 | TGCGCCAGCAGTCAATTGGGGAATAATGAAAAACTGTTTTTT | CASSQLGNNEKLFF
- | many | TRBJ2-5 | TRBV6-5 | TGTGCCAGCAGTTACAGCGGTGGAGGGACCCAGTACTTC | CASSYSGGGTQYF
- | - | TRBJ1-5 | TRBV29-1 | TGCAGCGTATCCGGGGGGGGCGGCAATCAGCCCCAGCATTTT | CSVSGGGGNQPQHF
- | many | TRBJ2-3 | TRBV27 | TGTGCCAGCAGTTTAAAGGGCGGGACCGATACGCAGTATTTT | CASSLKGGTDTQYF
- | many | TRBJ2-5 | TRBV20-1 | TGCAGTGCGTCCGTCGGGGTGTTGGAGACCCAGTACTTC | CSASVGVLETQYF
- | many | TRBJ1-1 | TRBV3-1 | TGTGCCAGCAGCCAAGATTCTTTAGGGGGTTCTGAAGCTTTCTTT | CASSQDSLGGSEAFF
- | few | TRBJ2-1 | TRBV2 | TGTGCCAGCAGTGAATCCGTGAGGCAGTTCTTC | CASSESVRQFF
- | many | TRBJ2-5 | TRBV7-9 | TGTGCCAGCAGCTTCTGGGACAACCAAGAGACCCAGTACTTC | CASSFWDNQETQYF
- | many | TRBJ1-4 | TRBV7-2 | TGTGCCAGCAGCTCCTACAGGACTAATGAAAAACTGTTTTTT | CASSSYRTNEKLFF
TRBD1 | - | TRBJ2-1 | TRBV20-1 | TGCAGTGCGCCAGGACAGGGTAATGAGCAGTTCTTC | CSAPGQGNEQFF
- | few | TRBJ1-5 | TRBV19 | TGTGCCAGTAGTATAGAAGAACGGCCCCAGCATTTT | CASSIEERPQHF
TRBD2 | few | TRBJ2-2 | TRBV20-1 | TGCAGTGCTAGAGATCGGACTAGGTTTAGGAACACCGGGGAGCTGTTTTTT | CSARDRTRFRNTGELFF
- | many | TRBJ1-5 | TRBV28 | TGTGCCAGCAACCCCGACAGTAGCAATCAGCCCCAGCATTTT | CASNPDSSNQPQHF
TRBD1 | many | TRBJ2-5 | TRBV20-1 | TGCAGTGCTGCCAGGACAGGGGAGACCCAGTACTTC | CSAARTGETQYF
- | once | TRBJ2-7 | TRBV29-1 | TGCAGCGTTCTAGACCAACATCGCTACAAGCAGTACTTC | CSVLDQHRYKQYF
- | many | TRBJ1-1 | TRBV7-2 | TGTGCCAGCAGCCCAACCCCGGGGGGGATTTCAGCTTTCTTT | CASSPTPGGISAFF
- | few | TRBJ1-3 | TRBV4-1 | TGCGCCAGCAGCCAAGTGGGGCGGGGGCGCACTGGAAACACCATATATTTT | CASSQVGRGRTGNTIYF
- | many | TRBJ2-1 | TRBV27 | TGTGCCAGCAGTTTTATTAGGGATGAGCAGTTCTTC | CASSFIRDEQFF
TRBD1 | - | TRBJ2-5 | TRBV2 | TGTGCCAGCAGCAGACCGGGACAGGGGGCAGAGACCCAGTACTTC | CASSRPGQGAETQYF
- | - | TRBJ2-1 | TRBV19 | TGTGCCAGTAAATTGGCAGGGTTCTCCTACAATGAGCAGTTCTTC | CASKLAGFSYNEQFF
TRBD1 | many | TRBJ2-1 | TRBV6-1 | TGTGCCAGCAGGCAGACAGGGTCGGGGTACAATGAGCAGTTCTTC | CASRQTGSGYNEQFF
TRBD1 | many | TRBJ1-5 | TRBV12-3/TRBV12-4 | TGTGCCACCGGACAGGGTGGCGGTCAGCCCCAGCATTTT | CATGQGGGQPQHF
- | many | TRBJ2-7 | TRBV29-1 | TGCAGCGTTGCCAGGGGTTACTCCTACGAGCAGTACTTC | CSVARGYSYEQYF
- | many | TRBJ1-5 | TRBV7-2 | TGTGCCAGCAGCTTATGGGGGGATAGCAATCAGCCCCAGCATTTT | CASSLWGDSNQPQHF
- | - | TRBJ2-1 | TRBV20-1 | TGCAGTGCTAGAGGGACCTCCCAGCAGTTCTTC | CSARGTSQQFF
TRBD1 | many | TRBJ1-1 | TRBV7-2 | TGTGCCAGCAGTAGAGAACAGGGGGAGGGAGCTTTCTTT | CASSREQGEGAFF
- | many | TRBJ2-1 | TRBV7-9 | TGTGCCAGCAGCTTAGCTATGGATCCCGAGCAGTTCTTC | CASSLAMDPEQFF
- | many | TRBJ2-3 | TRBV6-1 | TGTGCCAGTTCTTTTCGGGGGCAAAGCACAGATACGCAGTATTTT | CASSFRGQSTDTQYF
- | many | TRBJ2-3 | TRBV14 | TGTGCCAGCCCAACCTCTACCCATGATACGCAGTATTTT | CASPTSTHDTQYF
TRBD2 | many | TRBJ2-5 | TRBV6-2/TRBV6-3 | TGTGCCACCACGGGGGGTAATCCCCAAGAGACCCAGTACTTC | CATTGGNPQETQYF
TRBD2 | many | TRBJ2-1 | TRBV6-2/TRBV6-3 | TGTGCCAGCAGAGGACTAGCGGGGGAGCCCAACAATGAGCAGTTCTTC | CASRGLAGEPNNEQFF
TRBD2 | - | TRBJ2-1 | TRBV10-3 | TGTGCCATCAGTAGCGGGGGGGCGGTCAATGAGCAGTTCTTC | CAISSGGAVNEQFF
TRBD2 | few | TRBJ2-6 | TRBV19 | TGTGCCACCTTAGCGGGGGGGCCCTCTGGGGCCAACGTCCTGACTTTC | CATLAGGPSGANVLTF
TRBD1 | many | TRBJ2-1 | TRBV5-6 | TGTGCCAGCAGCTTGTTGGGCGGGACAGGGGGCAATGAGCAGTTCTTC | CASSLLGGTGGNEQFF
TRBD2 | - | TRBJ2-1 | TRBV5-1 | TGCGCCAGCAGCAATAGCGGGGGAGGGTACAATGAGCAGTTCTTC | CASSNSGGGYNEQFF
- | many | TRBJ2-5 | TRBV5-1 | TGCGCCAGCAGCTTATCGACAGGCCAGCAAGAGACCCAGTACTTC | CASSLSTGQQETQYF